This T cell receptor beta chain was profiled in a study of shared clonotypes between healthy human individuals (dated by TCRdb to the early 2020s). A note on the overall study: A few men and a couple of women, aged 18 to 49 years, made up the cohort. Different laboratories and diverse techniques were used to prepare libraries and sequence TCR repertoires, to increase sequencing depth and limit assay-specific biases. To estimate repertoire size and how much clonotype sharing occurs between individuals, the study deeply sequenced the blood TCR repertoires of a handful of healthy adults. Per donor, three plates each were used for CD4 naive and CD4 memory, two for CD8 naive, and one for CD8 memory. Per donor, leukapheresis produced somewhere between about 0.94 and 10 billion PBMCs.

CD8 naive samples consisted of CD45RO-negative cells that were positively selected for CCR7, yielding a CD45RA+CCR7+ population without TemRA cells. The donors were healthy, HIV-negative adults with no recently reported acute infections or vaccinations. Every donor was a Caucasian adult residing in Nashville, Tennessee, USA. After blood collection by leukapheresis, PBMCs were isolated using Ficoll-Histopaque density gradient centrifugation and then cryopreserved in the vapor phase of liquid nitrogen. Purity and quantity of every magnetically sorted T cell population were checked by analytical flow cytometry. Genomic DNA was isolated from each sorted fraction and quantified by UV absorbance on a Nanodrop 2000c. Using the deep immunoSEQ assay, TCR CDR3 regions were amplified from genomic DNA by multiplex PCR. Extracted genomic DNA from each cell subset was distributed evenly across all wells of several immunoSEQ 96-well plates, and each plate was treated as a replicate. For sorted subsets, about 220 ng of genomic DNA, equivalent to roughly 33,000 T cell genomes, went into each replicate PCR. Purified libraries were quantified with a Qubit 3.0 fluorometer, sized on a Bioanalyzer 2100, and re-quantified with the KAPA Library Quantification kit. A separate single-read 150-cycle Illumina NextSeq 550 flow cell was used to sequence each immunoSEQ 96-well plate. In the authors' own workflow: The immunoSEQ output contained only junctional sequences without quality scores, so filtering could not match that applied to full-length reads. Sequences were annotated with PyIR, a Python wrapper for IgBLAST v1.9, using IMGT germline references to assign V/J genes and CDR3. Reads with weak V/J assignments (E-value above 1e-6), missing CDR3, stop codons, out-of-frame junctions, or ambiguous translated residues were removed. V3J clonotypes were defined by identical inferred V gene, J gene, and CDR3 amino acid sequence. To compute the percentage overlap between repertoires, the number of shared unique clonotypes was divided by the size of the smaller repertoire. RTK rarefaction, the Chao1 estimator, and Recon v2.1 estimates of unobserved clonotypes were used to assess repertoire richness. Generation probabilities were computed with OLGA for all TCRbeta clonotypes obtained by the gDNA method from several donors. TCRdb holds this immuneACCESS table with in-frame rearrangements only. Some clones are missing; in checked studies, unresolved V genes explain under half, and the rest has no known cause. Clonal size and the V and J genes are those of that table, whereas D and trimming came from the DNA. The sample table records around 580,000 clones; 98% of these occur just once. Approximately 0.3% of the sample is taken by the ten largest.

Results the study describes overall, beyond this receptor: Compared with non-shared clonotypes, clonotypes shared by all four sorted-subset donors had higher generation probabilities. Sampling was restricted to blood, and TCR repertoires in tissues likely differ from the TCR repertoires found in blood. Estimated clonotype richness was generally larger for naive than for memory subsets. Pairwise subsampling indicated that sequencing depth was expected to affect the degree of clonotype sharing among donors. Rarefaction of sorted-subset datasets indicated incomplete sequencing despite the large sequencing depth. Across a few donors, roughly 5.4% of naive CD4, roughly 3.8% of naive CD8, roughly 2.3% of memory CD4, and 0.4% of memory CD8 clonotypes were shared. The genetic and exposure-history diversity represented was limited by the small number of donors.

The CDR3 holds 13 amino acids from the cysteine to the phenylalanine. Only the CDR3 DNA stays, 39 bases, in frame from base 1. Trimmed from V: 7 bases; trimmed from J: 4 bases; junction bases lacking a gene match: 6. From a lookup of the germline V gene, CDR1 and CDR2 are SQVTM and ANQGSEA. About this clone: There is no known antigen for this receptor. No much larger clone exists at a distance of one base, and base qualities are not known.

Sequences were obtained from naive CD8+ T cells sorted from blood. The sample's cell subset or site label, decoded: CD45RA+CCR7+. The chain employs TRBV29-1 and TRBJ2-1, with 8 junctional bases fitting TRBD2. The clonotype was recovered from a man under 40 in good health. The CDR3 protein: CSARLATYNEQFF. At the DNA level, the sequence is TGCAGCGCAAGACTAGCGACGTACAATGAGCAGTTCTTC.